Listed below are T cell receptor beta chains from one sample, sequenced in a study of T cells in Graves' hyperthyroidism and ophthalmopathy. A single record per CDR3 protein comes from TCRdb applying MiXCR to the multiplex PCR reads. The top ten clones hold about 73% of a sample with around 400,000 distinct CDR3 sequences, 20% to 25% of them seen once. What was sequenced was blood. Receptors were obtained from a man in his fifties or sixties with Graves' hyperthyroidism. Both conserved end residues are part of each CDR3. Each record gives: V gene, D gene, J gene, clone size, CDR3 DNA, CDR3 protein. The D gene is left open where the match is weak. Some rows mark clone size as missing; the rest say once, few, many or name a class of expanded clone.

V: TRBV20-1
D: TRBD2
J: TRBJ2-5
size: few
DNA: TGCAGTGCTAGAGATCGTTGGGGACTAACAATGTACTTC
CDR3: CSARDRWGLTMYF

V: TRBV6-1
D: NA
J: TRBJ1-1
size: many
DNA: TGTGCCAGCAGTCCGGGACCGGCGAACACTGAAGCTTTCTTT
CDR3: CASSPGPANTEAFF

V: TRBV20-1
D: NA
J: TRBJ2-5
size: few
DNA: TGCAGTGCTTCGGACTATCGGGAGACCCAGTACTTC
CDR3: CSASDYRETQYF

V: TRBV4-1
D: NA
J: TRBJ1-1
size: few
DNA: TGCGCCAGCAGCCAAGGGGGGGGTTACACTGAAGCTTTCTTT
CDR3: CASSQGGGYTEAFF

V: TRBV24-1
D: TRBD2
J: TRBJ2-1
size: few
DNA: TGTGCCACCAGTGGGGGGACTAGCGGGTCTTACAATGAGCAGTTCTTC
CDR3: CATSGGTSGSYNEQFF

V: TRBV2
D: TRBD1
J: TRBJ2-5
size: few
DNA: TGTGCCAGCAGAGAGACAGGGGGCGTCGGTGAGACCCAGTACTTC
CDR3: CASRETGGVGETQYF

V: TRBV12-3/TRBV12-4
D: TRBD1
J: TRBJ2-7
size: NA
DNA: TGTGCCAGCAGTTTTAACAGGGGCCACGAGCAGTACTTC
CDR3: CASSFNRGHEQYF

V: TRBV18
D: TRBD1
J: TRBJ1-2
size: NA
DNA: TGTGCCAGCTCACCAAAGGGACAGGGGGACTATGGCTACACCTTC
CDR3: CASSPKGQGDYGYTF

V: TRBV10-2
D: NA
J: TRBJ1-6
size: few
DNA: TGCGCCAGCACCCCGGGACACTGGACAGAGGCCCTCCACTTT
CDR3: CASTPGHWTEALHF

V: TRBV11-2
D: NA
J: TRBJ1-2
size: NA
DNA: TGTGCCAGCAGCTTAGAACCGGGTCCTTTCGGCGGCTACACCTTC
CDR3: CASSLEPGPFGGYTF

V: TRBV6-2/TRBV6-3
D: NA
J: TRBJ1-1
size: NA
DNA: TGTGCCAGCGCCCTGAGAGGATACACTGAAGCTTTCTTT
CDR3: CASALRGYTEAFF

V: TRBV5-5
D: NA
J: TRBJ1-1
size: NA
DNA: TGTGCCAGCAGCTTGGAGGGTGGCGGGAACACTGAAGCTTTCTTT
CDR3: CASSLEGGGNTEAFF

V: TRBV9
D: NA
J: TRBJ2-1
size: NA
DNA: TGTGCCAGCAGCGTCTCCTTGCGGTCCAATGAGCAGTTCTTC
CDR3: CASSVSLRSNEQFF

V: TRBV2
D: NA
J: TRBJ2-1
size: many
DNA: TGTGCCAGCAGTGAAGGAGAGCGGGTGAACAATGAGCAGTTCTTC
CDR3: CASSEGERVNNEQFF

V: TRBV29-1
D: NA
J: TRBJ2-1
size: few
DNA: TGCAGCGTTGAAAACGGCAATGAGCAGTTCTTC
CDR3: CSVENGNEQFF

V: TRBV6-2/TRBV6-3
D: NA
J: TRBJ2-7
size: few
DNA: TGTGCCAGCAGTTATAGTCGCATTAACGGCGAGCAGTACTTC
CDR3: CASSYSRINGEQYF

V: TRBV2
D: NA
J: TRBJ1-1
size: many
DNA: TGTGCCAGCAGTGGGGGGATAGGACGGAGGCCGAACACTGAAGCTTTCTTT
CDR3: CASSGGIGRRPNTEAFF

V: TRBV2
D: NA
J: TRBJ1-2
size: NA
DNA: TGTGCCAGCAGGGAAGGGGAGGGAGGCTATGGCTACACCTTC
CDR3: CASREGEGGYGYTF

V: TRBV5-1
D: NA
J: TRBJ2-1
size: few
DNA: TGCGCCAGCAGCGGACGGGATCTCGATGAGCAGTTCTTC
CDR3: CASSGRDLDEQFF

V: TRBV6-5
D: TRBD2
J: TRBJ2-3
size: few
DNA: TGTGCCAGCAGTTACTCCGTGGGGGGGAGCACAGATACGCAGTATTTT
CDR3: CASSYSVGGSTDTQYF

V: TRBV7-2
D: TRBD2
J: TRBJ2-2
size: few
DNA: TGTGCCAGCAGTCCTAACGGGGGGAGGCTTCTCGGGGAGCTGTTTTTT
CDR3: CASSPNGGRLLGELFF

V: TRBV7-9
D: NA
J: TRBJ2-3
size: few
DNA: TGTGCCAGCAGCTATAGCGTGGGGACAGATACGCAGTATTTT
CDR3: CASSYSVGTDTQYF

V: TRBV7-9
D: TRBD2
J: TRBJ2-7
size: NA
DNA: TGTGCCAGCAGCTTCGGCCTCGGCGGGAGGCTGGGCGAGCAGTACTTC
CDR3: CASSFGLGGRLGEQYF

V: TRBV4-1
D: NA
J: TRBJ2-7
size: NA
DNA: TGCGCCAGCAGCCGAGATACTAGTCCCACCTACGAGCTGTACTTC
CDR3: CASSRDTSPTYELYF

V: TRBV10-2
D: TRBD1
J: TRBJ1-1
size: NA
DNA: TGCGCCAGCAGTGACCGAGGACAGGGCATGAACACTGAAGCTTTCTTT
CDR3: CASSDRGQGMNTEAFF

V: TRBV19
D: NA
J: TRBJ1-4
size: NA
DNA: TGTGCCAGTAGTATAGGGCGAGGGAAGGGTGAAAAACTGTTTTTT
CDR3: CASSIGRGKGEKLFF

V: TRBV7-3
D: NA
J: TRBJ2-5
size: NA
DNA: TGTGCCAGCAGCTTACGGGGACACGAGACCCAGTACTTC
CDR3: CASSLRGHETQYF

V: TRBV7-7
D: TRBD2
J: TRBJ2-5
size: once
DNA: TGTGCCAGCAGCTTTCTGACTAGCGAGGGGACCCAGTACTTC
CDR3: CASSFLTSEGTQYF

V: TRBV7-3
D: TRBD2
J: TRBJ2-1
size: many
DNA: TGTGCCAGCAGCTTATTGCCCAGCGGGAGTTTGGGTGAGCAGTTCTTC
CDR3: CASSLLPSGSLGEQFF

V: TRBV5-5
D: TRBD2
J: TRBJ2-1
size: few
DNA: TGTGCCAGCAGCGTAACCGGGACTAGCGAACACAATGAGCAGTTCTTC
CDR3: CASSVTGTSEHNEQFF

V: TRBV24-1
D: NA
J: TRBJ1-5
size: few
DNA: TGTGCCACCAGTGATTTTGGACAGAATCAGCCCCAGCATTTT
CDR3: CATSDFGQNQPQHF

V: TRBV5-1
D: NA
J: TRBJ2-3
size: few
DNA: TGCGCCAGCAGCCCTACTGGCGGAAGCACAGATACGCAGTATTTT
CDR3: CASSPTGGSTDTQYF

V: TRBV29-1
D: NA
J: TRBJ1-2
size: NA
DNA: TGCAGCGTTGAGGGTACACCTTATGGCTACACCTTC
CDR3: CSVEGTPYGYTF

V: TRBV30
D: NA
J: TRBJ2-7
size: NA
DNA: TGTGCCTGGAGTGTAGGACAGTCCTACGAGCAGTACTTC
CDR3: CAWSVGQSYEQYF

V: TRBV10-3
D: NA
J: TRBJ1-1
size: few
DNA: TGTGCCATCGGTAGACATTTGAACACTGAAGCTTTCTTT
CDR3: CAIGRHLNTEAFF

V: TRBV6-2/TRBV6-3
D: NA
J: TRBJ1-6
size: once
DNA: TGTGCCAGCAGTTACTCGTGGGAAGGCAATTCACCCCTCCACTTT
CDR3: CASSYSWEGNSPLHF

V: TRBV5-1
D: TRBD2
J: TRBJ2-1
size: NA
DNA: TGCGCCAGCAGCTTGCCTAGCGGGAGTACCTACAATGAGCAGTTCTTC
CDR3: CASSLPSGSTYNEQFF

V: TRBV7-8
D: TRBD1
J: TRBJ1-2
size: few
DNA: TGTGCCAGCAGCTTATCCGAGACAGGGGGGGTCTATGGCTACACCTTC
CDR3: CASSLSETGGVYGYTF

V: TRBV29-1
D: TRBD2
J: TRBJ2-3
size: few
DNA: TGCAGCGTTGCGCTAGCGGTCACAGATACGCAGTATTTT
CDR3: CSVALAVTDTQYF

V: TRBV7-9
D: TRBD1
J: TRBJ1-6
size: NA
DNA: TGTGCCAGCAGCGCCACCGGGACAGCTAATTCACCCCTCCACTTT
CDR3: CASSATGTANSPLHF

V: TRBV2
D: NA
J: TRBJ1-1
size: many
DNA: TGTGCCAGCAGTAGTCTGGGGGCCACTGAAGCTTTCTTT
CDR3: CASSSLGATEAFF

V: TRBV12-3/TRBV12-4
D: TRBD1
J: TRBJ2-5
size: many
DNA: TGTGCCAGCAGTTTAGCGCACAGGGGTCCGACCCAGTACTTC
CDR3: CASSLAHRGPTQYF

V: TRBV12-3/TRBV12-4
D: NA
J: TRBJ2-5
size: NA
DNA: TGTGCCAGCAGTCCCAGCAGGGTTGAGACCCAGTACTTC
CDR3: CASSPSRVETQYF